A selection of T cell receptor beta chains follows, all from one sample in a study of cytomegalovirus exposure and HLA in healthy donors. Only in-frame clones appear in the TCRdb table, and some are missing; sequencing was by immunoSEQ multiplex PCR. The sample records some 150,000 clones, roughly 74% being singletons. Sequenced input: PBMCs. Receptor source: a man younger than 35 in good health and CMV-seronegative. Both conserved end residues are part of each CDR3. Each record gives: J gene, clone size, V gene, D gene, CDR3 DNA, CDR3 protein. D genes are given only for firm matches. Rows give clone size only sometimes, using once, few, many, or a class for an expanded clone.

>TRBJ2-2|-|TRBV7-2|TRBD2
TGTGCCAGCAGCTCCTGGCGGGGCTTAGCGGGGTTTGTAGGGGAGCTGTTTTTT
CASSSWRGLAGFVGELFF
>TRBJ1-6|-|TRBV2|-
TGTGCCAGCACCCTTGGCGGGGAGCTCGCCCTCCACTTT
CASTLGGELALHF
>TRBJ2-7|-|TRBV6-5|-
TGTTATACCAAGTCCGCAGATTCCTACGAGCAGTACTTC
CYTKSADSYEQYF
>TRBJ1-5|-|TRBV19|-
TGTGCCAGTAGTATAGGCAGGCATAGCAATCAGCCCCAGCATTTT
CASSIGRHSNQPQHF
>TRBJ1-2|-|TRBV6-5|TRBD1
TGTGCCAGCGGACAGGGACATGGCTACACCTTC
CASGQGHGYTF
>TRBJ1-4|few|TRBV19|-
TGTGCCAGTAGTGAAAGACTCATATTCCCAACTAATGAAAAACTGTTTTTT
CASSERLIFPTNEKLFF
>TRBJ1-2|once|TRBV6-5|-
TGTGCCAGCAGTGCGGGCATAGGCAGTGGCTACACCTTC
CASSAGIGSGYTF
>TRBJ2-7|-|TRBV23-1|-
TGCGCCAGCAGTCAATCGCCAGTCTCCTACGAGCAGTACTTC
CASSQSPVSYEQYF
>TRBJ2-7|once|TRBV9|TRBD1
TGTGCCAGCAGCGTAAACCCTACAGGGGACGGCTCCTACGAGCAGTACTTC
CASSVNPTGDGSYEQYF
>TRBJ2-7|-|TRBV19|TRBD1
TGTGCCAGTAGTCAGGCGACAGGGTCATGGAGCGAGCAGTACTTC
CASSQATGSWSEQYF
>TRBJ2-3|-|TRBV6-4|-
TGTGCCAGCAGTGACTCGCGGGATACGCAGTATTTT
CASSDSRDTQYF
>TRBJ2-2|-|TRBV11-1|-
TGTGCCAGCAGCTACAGCACCGGGGAGCTGTTTTTT
CASSYSTGELFF
>TRBJ2-5|-|TRBV19|TRBD1
TGTGCCAGTAGTACACACAGGGGGCCCCAAGAGACCCAGTACTTC
CASSTHRGPQETQYF
>TRBJ1-5|-|TRBV11-2|TRBD1
TGTGCCAGCAGCCGGGACAGGGGGATCAATCAGCCCCAGCATTTT
CASSRDRGINQPQHF
>TRBJ2-5|-|TRBV6-6|TRBD1
TGTGCCAGCAGTGACAGGGGGCGCAGAGAGACCCAGTACTTC
CASSDRGRRETQYF
>TRBJ1-4|-|TRBV21-1|-
TGTGCCAGCAGCAAAAGTCTAGGGGTACTACAAGCAACTAATGAAAAACTGTTTTTT
CASSKSLGVLQATNEKLFF
>TRBJ1-5|-|TRBV19|-
TGTGCCAGTATGACAATCCCGTTATATAGCAATCAGCCCCAGCATTTT
CASMTIPLYSNQPQHF
>TRBJ2-7|-|TRBV10-3|-
TGTGCCATCCGGCGACTCCTCTCCTACGAGCAGTACTTC
CAIRRLLSYEQYF
>TRBJ2-5|-|TRBV19|TRBD1
TGTGCCAGTAGTATGGGGACAGGGGTGACCCAGTACTTC
CASSMGTGVTQYF
>TRBJ1-2|-|TRBV9|-
TGTGCCAGCAGCTCAGACTTTTATGGCTACACCTTC
CASSSDFYGYTF
>TRBJ1-2|once|TRBV10-3|-
TGTGCCATCAGTGAGGGAAAGGGGGATGGCTACACCTTC
CAISEGKGDGYTF